What follows are 25 T cell receptor beta chains derived from one specimen sequenced in a study of vaccination effects on CD4 cells after COVID-19. These receptors have no identified antigens. Sequencing was preceded by expansion of antigen-specific CD4+ T cells with viral peptide pools in the ViraFEST assay. Scientists isolated CD4+ T cells after a roughly nine-day culture period ended. Each participant was given two doses of one vaccine (BNT162b2 or mRNA-1273). Method: immunoSEQ multiplex PCR; TCRdb's copy keeps in-frame clones and lacks some. The sample comprises some 30,000 clones, about four fifths of which are singletons, and almost 1.5% rests with the top ten. This sample comprised CD4+ T cells from PBMCs cultured with HCoV-NL63 spike peptides, obtained after COVID-19 vaccination. These receptors came from a human donor who received a COVID-19 vaccine. Some clones in this sample may be carry-over from other donors' samples.

The chain links TRBV24-1 to TRBJ1-2, with D unresolved. The germline CDR1 and CDR2 sequences are KGHDR and SFDVKD. Between the trimmed V and J ends, which lost 4 bases and 4 bases, there was a span of 21 bases. CDR3 length: 17 amino acids. CDR3 residues: CATSEWRLQTPPYGYTF. CDR3 DNA sequence: TGTGCCACCAGTGAATGGCGCTTACAAACCCCCCCCTATGGCTACACCTTC.

This sequence joins TRBV18 and TRBJ2-1, with 11 positions matching TRBD2. There are 17 residues in the CDR3. V shed 3 bases, J shed 4 bases, and the junction held 8 bases outside the gene matches. The germline V gene has CDR1 KGHSH and CDR2 LQKENI. CDR3 DNA: TGTGCCAGCTCACCCCTCCCTAGCGGGGGGCCATACAATGAGCAGTTCTTC. It is translated as CASSPLPSGGPYNEQFF. Looking up the rest from reference TRBV18 and TRBJ2-1 gives the full variable domain: NAGVMQNPRHLVRRRGQEARLRCSPMKGHSHVYWYRQLPEEGLKFMVYLQKENIIDESGMPKERFSAEFPKEGPSILRIQQVVRGDSAAYFCASSPLPSGGPYNEQFFGPGTRLTVL.

V is TRBV29-1 and J is TRBJ2-2; tentative D call: TRBD2 (5 bases). The ends were cut back, 4 bases at V and 5 bases at J, with 8 bases in the middle. The germline V gene has CDR1 SQVTM and CDR2 ANQGSEA. CDR3 length: 12 amino acids. The CDR3 loop reads CSVVSGTGELFF. CDR3 in DNA: TGCAGCGTTGTGTCGGGGACCGGGGAGCTGTTTTTT.

The genes are TRBV5-1 and TRBJ2-3; no definite D call. V lost 2 bases to trimming and J lost 2 bases, with 9 bases between them. This CDR3 contains 14 residues. CDR1 and CDR2 from the germline V gene are SGHRS and YFSETQ. This CDR3 reads CASSFPGNTDTQYF. CDR3 DNA sequence: TGCGCCAGCAGCTTCCCCGGAAACACAGATACGCAGTATTTT.

There are a few counts of this clone. The chain couples TRBV6-2 or TRBV6-3 to TRBJ1-2; D is uncertain. The CDR3 consists of 15 residues. Trimming pared 2 bases from V and 2 bases from J, leaving 12 bases between. Germline V CDR1 and CDR2: MNHEY, SVGEGT. The CDR3 nucleotides are TGTGCCAGCAGTTACAGCGGCCGTCGAAACTATGGCTACACCTTC. This gives the protein CASSYSGRRNYGYTF.

The chain employs TRBV5-6 and TRBJ1-5; maybe TRBD1 (5 bases). Germline lookup yields CDR1 SGHDT and CDR2 YYEEEE. The CDR3 has 14 residues. V lost 3 bases, J lost 5 bases, and 12 bases lay in between. In nucleotides, the CDR3 is TGTGCCAGCAGCTGGGGCGGGTTGGATCAGCCCCAGCATTTT. It specifies CASSWGGLDQPQHF. The whole variable domain, filled in from reference TRBV5-6 and TRBJ1-5, reads DAGVTQSPTHLIKTRGQQVTLRCSPKSGHDTVSWYQQALGQGPQFIFQYYEEEERQRGNFPDRFSGHQFPNYSSELNVNALLLGDSALYLCASSWGGLDQPQHFGDGTRLSIL.

The V gene is TRBV3-1 (or the pseudogene TRBV3-2), the J gene TRBJ1-3; D perhaps matches TRBD1 (6 bases). The CDR3 runs to 15 residues. Germline CDR1 and CDR2: LGHDT and YNNKEL (reference sequence). Trimming removed 4 bases from V and 0 bases from J, with 10 bases in between. CDR3 amino acids: CASSLRGGSGNTIYF. The CDR3 DNA reads as TGTGCCAGCAGCCTGAGGGGGGGCTCTGGAAACACCATATATTTT.

This chain joins TRBV4-3 and TRBJ2-2; 8 bases are shared with TRBD1. Germline V CDR1 and CDR2: LGHNA, YSLEER. Germline trimming cut 4 bases from V and 3 bases from J; bases unmatched to any gene: 10. CDR3 length equals 17 residues. CDR3 loop: CASSLFRTGRYTGELFF. As DNA, the CDR3 is TGCGCCAGCAGCCTCTTCCGGACAGGGAGATACACCGGGGAGCTGTTTTTT.

The genes are TRBV25-1 and TRBJ2-1, with unresolved D. Germline V lookup: CDR1 MGHDK, CDR2 SYGVNS. CDR3 length: 13 residues. V shed 1 base and J shed 3 bases, with 4 bases lying between them. The CDR3 is CASSEFFYNEQFF. The DNA for the CDR3 is TGTGCCAGCAGTGAATTCTTCTACAATGAGCAGTTCTTC.

The genes are TRBV2 and TRBJ2-1, with D possibly matching TRBD1 (5 bases). Germline V gives CDR1 SNHLY, CDR2 FYNNEI. The CDR3 totals 13 residues. Trimming removed 4 bases at V and 4 bases at J, with 8 bases between. CDR3 protein: CASSGQFYNEQFF. CDR3 bases: TGTGCCAGCAGTGGACAGTTTTACAATGAGCAGTTCTTC.

This clone was recorded only once. The V gene is TRBV19, the J gene TRBJ2-5; D call uncertain. CDR1 and CDR2 (germline): LNHDA, SQIVND (reference sequence). The CDR3 is 14 residues long. Trimming cost V 3 bases and J 5 bases, with 13 bases left between them. DNA for the CDR3: TGTGCCAGTAGTATCGAGCCTCGATGGGAGACCCAGTACTTC. Its protein product is CASSIEPRWETQYF.

The gene calls are TRBV18 and TRBJ2-1; 8 bases are shared with TRBD1. The ends lost 4 bases at V and 7 bases at J; junction bases unmatched: 6. The CDR3 is 14 amino acids. Per germline, CDR1 KGHSH and CDR2 LQKENI. The DNA of the CDR3 is TGTGCCAGCTCACGAAAGACAGGGGAGAATGAGCAGTTCTTC. Translated, it gives CASSRKTGENEQFF.

This chain uses TRBV3-1 (or the pseudogene TRBV3-2) with TRBJ1-1; 10 nucleotides agree with TRBD1. The CDR3 consists of 21 residues. Trimming at V came to 2 bases and at J to 1 base, leaving 19 bases not matched to a gene. Germline V CDR1 and CDR2: LGHDT, YNNKEL (reference sequence). The CDR3 DNA reads as TGTGCCAGCAGCCAATACGCCGGGACAGGGGCCTCCTCGGAGCGGAACACTGAAGCTTTCTTT. Protein sequence: CASSQYAGTGASSERNTEAFF.

The chain recombines TRBV18 with TRBJ2-5; tentative D call: TRBD1 (6 bases). Germline V gives CDR1 KGHSH, CDR2 LQKENI. There are 15 residues in the CDR3. Trimming removed 1 base at V and 1 base at J, with 10 bases between. CDR3 residues: CASSPLGQSQETQYF. The CDR3 DNA is TGTGCCAGCTCACCACTAGGACAGAGCCAAGAGACCCAGTACTTC.

This sequence joins TRBV6-1 and TRBJ1-6; a possible D gene is TRBD1 (5 bases). V was pared by 1 base and J by 6 bases, with 10 bases between. The CDR3 loop spans 15 amino acids. Germline V gene data show CDR1 as MNHNS and CDR2 as SASEGT. CDR3 sequence reads: CASSEDPGPNSPLHF. The CDR3 DNA reads TGTGCCAGCAGTGAAGACCCGGGACCTAATTCACCCCTCCACTTT.

The rearrangement links TRBV6-5 to TRBJ1-1; D is perhaps TRBD1 (5 bases). V dropped 7 bases and J dropped 0 bases, with 9 bases sitting between them. Germline V gene lookup returns CDR1 MNHEY and CDR2 SVGAGI. The CDR3 is 13 residues long. The CDR3 DNA reads as TGTGCCAGCACCCCGGGGGTGAACACTGAAGCTTTCTTT. Amino acid sequence: CASTPGVNTEAFF.

This clone was picked up one time. The chain combines TRBV3-1 (or the pseudogene TRBV3-2) with TRBJ2-3; no reliable D call. This CDR3 has 18 residues. Per the germline V gene, CDR1 is LGHDT and CDR2 is YNNKEL (reference sequence). V was shortened by 3 bases and J by 2 bases, with 21 bases between the two germline ends. The CDR3: CASSQESRPVSSTDTQYF. The CDR3 bases are TGTGCCAGCAGCCAGGAATCGAGGCCTGTATCCTCCACAGATACGCAGTATTTT.

The gene calls are TRBV5-6 and TRBJ1-1, with D uncertain. The CDR3 is 15 amino acids. Germline values: CDR1 SGHDT, CDR2 YYEEEE. The V end lost 2 bases, the J end lost 2 bases, and 13 bases lay between the germline ends. CDR3 amino acids: CASSLGSTPNTEAFF. For the CDR3, the DNA is TGTGCCAGCAGCTTAGGGTCAACCCCAAACACTGAAGCTTTCTTT.

The CDR3, as DNA: TGTGCCAGCCCATCGGGGGAAACTAGCACAGATACGCAGTATTTT. Translation: CASPSGETSTDTQYF. The chain couples TRBV5-8 to TRBJ2-3, with a weak D call TRBD2 (6 bases). Germline assignment: CDR1 SGHTS and CDR2 YDEGEE. V was shortened by 7 bases and J by 0 bases, with 15 bases between the two germline ends. The CDR3 is 15 residues long.

This clone was detected a few times. The chain has TRBV3-1 (or the pseudogene TRBV3-2) and TRBJ2-1; D gene uncertain. This CDR3 has 12 amino acids. The V gene's germline CDR1 is LGHDT and CDR2 YNNKEL (reference sequence). The V gene lost 6 bases and the J gene lost 8 bases, with 11 bases spanning the gap. The CDR3 reads CASSRSVDEQFF. The CDR3 nucleotides are TGTGCCAGCAGTAGATCGGTCGATGAGCAGTTCTTC.

V and J are TRBV12-3 or TRBV12-4 and TRBJ1-5; D gene ambiguous. V dropped 2 bases and J dropped 4 bases, with 6 bases sitting between them. CDR3 length: 13 amino acids. CDR3 sequence reads: CASSLTLNQPQHF. CDR3 nucleotides: TGTGCCAGCAGTTTAACCCTAAATCAGCCCCAGCATTTT.

V usage is TRBV5-1 and J usage is TRBJ2-3; D possibly corresponds to TRBD2 (7 bases). Germline CDR1 reads SGHRS; CDR2 reads YFSETQ. The CDR3 is 13 residues long. The V end was cut by 3 bases, the J end by 4 bases, with 9 bases between. The CDR3 coding sequence is TGCGCCAGCAGCTGGGGGGGGCCAGATACGCAGTATTTT. Its translation is CASSWGGPDTQYF. Full variable domain (rest looked up from reference TRBV5-1 and TRBJ2-3): KAGVTQTPRYLIKTRGQQVTLSCSPISGHRSVSWYQQTPGQGLQFLFEYFSETQRNKGNFPGRFSGRQFSNSRSEMNVSTLELGDSALYLCASSWGGPDTQYFGPGTRLTVL.

This chain joins TRBV6-6 and TRBJ2-7; TRBD1 aligns across 10 bases. Unmatched junction bases numbered 4, after V lost 6 bases and J lost 2 bases. The CDR3 runs 14 residues. Germline V gene lookup returns CDR1 MNHNY and CDR2 SVGAGI (reference sequence). For the CDR3, the DNA is TGTGCCAGCAGCCCAGGACAGGGGGCCTACGAGCAGTACGTC. Translation gives CASSPGQGAYEQYV.

This sequence joins TRBV11-2 and TRBJ2-7, with a weak D call TRBD2 (5 bases). V was clipped by 1 base and J by 2 bases, with 9 bases between them. CDR3 length: 14 amino acids. Germline V gene lookup returns CDR1 SGHAT and CDR2 FQNNGV. The CDR3 loop reads CASSLAGMPYEQYV. CDR3 sequence (DNA): TGTGCCAGCAGCTTAGCCGGGATGCCCTACGAGCAGTACGTC.

This clone occurred a few times. V usage is TRBV5-1 and J usage is TRBJ2-2, with D maybe TRBD1 (7 bases). Germline V gives CDR1 SGHRS, CDR2 YFSETQ. CDR3 size: 15 residues. Deletions cut 6 bases from V and 3 bases from J, with 15 bases between. The DNA of the CDR3 is TGCGCCAGCATGTACGCGGGGACAGACACCGGGGAGCTGTTTTTT. Translation gives CASMYAGTDTGELFF.